These 5 T cell receptor beta chains originate from one sample sequenced in a study of cytomegalovirus exposure and HLA in healthy donors. In the PCR, 60 Vbeta and 13 Jbeta primers were used. Produced via immunoSEQ multiplex PCR; TCRdb's table is partial and in-frame only. The profile shows roughly 60,000 clones, 70% of them singletons. Sequenced input: PBMCs. The origin of the receptors is a woman aged 60-75 years in good health and CMV-seropositive.

The chain couples TRBV13 to TRBJ1-4; tentative D call: TRBD1 (6 bases). V lost 6 bases to trimming and J lost 4 bases, with 18 bases between them. Germline V gene data show CDR1 as PRHDT and CDR2 as FYEKMQ (reference sequence). This CDR3 is built from 16 residues. Written as DNA, the CDR3 is TGTGCCAGCAGTGATTTACAGGGTCTTCTTAATGAAAAACTGTTTTTT. Its protein is CASSDLQGLLNEKLFF.

The chain links TRBV9 to TRBJ2-5, with a possible D match to TRBD1 (7 bases). The CDR3 consists of 15 residues. V lost 4 bases, J lost 5 bases, and 18 bases lay in between. The germline CDR1 and CDR2 sequences are SGDLS and YYNGEE. CDR3 in DNA: TGTGCCAGCAGCCCTCAGGGGGGAAGAGGGGAGACCCAGTACTTC. This codes for CASSPQGGRGETQYF.

The chain carries TRBV18 and TRBJ2-5; 9 bases agree with TRBD2. Germline assignment: CDR1 KGHSH and CDR2 LQKENI. The CDR3 covers 17 residues. The V and J ends lost 6 bases and 1 base, in that order; junction bases with no gene match: 12. The CDR3 region has the DNA TGTGCCAGCTCCCGCGGGGCGGGGGGGTCTACCCAAGAGACCCAGTACTTC. It codes for CASSRGAGGSTQETQYF.

This sequence joins TRBV27 and TRBJ1-2; 10 bases align to TRBD1. This CDR3 has 13 residues. Germline CDR1 MNHEY, CDR2 SMNVEV (reference sequence). V lost 7 bases and J lost 6; bases outside the gene matches: 5. The DNA of the CDR3 is TGTGCCAGCACTGGGACAGGGGAGGATGGCTACACCTTC. Protein sequence: CASTGTGEDGYTF.

This clone was counted a few times. The chain carries TRBV6-6 and TRBJ1-1; 9 bases agree with TRBD1. Trimming took 7 bases from V and 12 from J; bases not matched to a gene: 18. In germline, CDR1 is MNHNY, CDR2 SVGAGI (reference sequence). The CDR3 is 15 residues long. The CDR3 protein is CASTQLGQGKMGTFF. The DNA for the CDR3 is TGTGCCAGCACCCAATTGGGACAGGGTAAAATGGGGACTTTCTTT.